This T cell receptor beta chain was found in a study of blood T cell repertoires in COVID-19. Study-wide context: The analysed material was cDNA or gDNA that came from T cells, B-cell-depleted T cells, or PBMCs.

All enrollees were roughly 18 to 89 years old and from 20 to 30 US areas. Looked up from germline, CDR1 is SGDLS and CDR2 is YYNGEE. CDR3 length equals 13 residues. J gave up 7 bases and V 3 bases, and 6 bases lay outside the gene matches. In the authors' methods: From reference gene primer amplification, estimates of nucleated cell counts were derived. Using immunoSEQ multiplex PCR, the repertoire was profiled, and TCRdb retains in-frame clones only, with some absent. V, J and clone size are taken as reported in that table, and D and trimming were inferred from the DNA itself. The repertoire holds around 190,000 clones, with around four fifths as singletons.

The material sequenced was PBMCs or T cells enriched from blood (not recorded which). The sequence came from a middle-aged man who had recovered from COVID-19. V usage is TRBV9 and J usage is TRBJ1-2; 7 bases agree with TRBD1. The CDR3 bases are TGTGCCAGCAGCGCGACAGGGTCCAGTGGCTACACCTTC. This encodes CASSATGSSGYTF.